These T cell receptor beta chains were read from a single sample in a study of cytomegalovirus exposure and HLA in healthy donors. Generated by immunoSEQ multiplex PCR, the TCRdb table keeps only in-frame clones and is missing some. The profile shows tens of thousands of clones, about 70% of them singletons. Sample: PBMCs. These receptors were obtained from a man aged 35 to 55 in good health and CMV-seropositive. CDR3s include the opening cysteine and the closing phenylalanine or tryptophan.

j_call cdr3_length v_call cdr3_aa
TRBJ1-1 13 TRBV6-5 CASSWETNTEAFF
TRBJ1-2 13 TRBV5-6 CASSLVDSYGYTF
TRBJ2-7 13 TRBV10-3 CAISEQGIYEQYF
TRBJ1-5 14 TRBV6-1 CASSAQGSNQPQHF
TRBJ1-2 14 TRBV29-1 CSVVQGADRYGYTF
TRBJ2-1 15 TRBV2 CASSGERGLYNEQFF
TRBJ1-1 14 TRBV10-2 CASKEGGVHGEAFF
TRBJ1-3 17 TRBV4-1 CASSLEYGVLAGNTIYF
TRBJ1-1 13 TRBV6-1 CASSEQGAQAAFF
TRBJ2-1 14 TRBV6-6 CASSYSGIGGLQFF
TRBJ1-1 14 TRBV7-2 CASSLRQGTTEAFF
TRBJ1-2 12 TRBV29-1 CSVPEAVYGYTF
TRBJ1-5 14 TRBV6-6 CASSYLSGNQPQHF
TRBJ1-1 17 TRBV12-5 CASGLVRTGAGNTEAFF
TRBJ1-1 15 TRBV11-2 CASSFGLGGEPEAFF
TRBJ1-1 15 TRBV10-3 CAISEPGGGFTEAFF
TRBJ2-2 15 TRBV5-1 CASSSGRVDTGELFF
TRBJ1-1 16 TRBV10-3 CAISPQGRNRGGEAFF
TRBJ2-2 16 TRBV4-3 CASSQGTLPNTGELFF
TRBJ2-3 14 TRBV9 CASSVAGATDTQYF
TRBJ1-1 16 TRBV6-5 CASSYRSTGVNTEAFF
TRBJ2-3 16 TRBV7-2 CASSLGGRGVGDTQYF
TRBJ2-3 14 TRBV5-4 CASSSGEGTDTQYF
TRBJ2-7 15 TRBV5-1 CASSLGPTISYEQYF
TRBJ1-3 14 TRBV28 CASSAGGVGNTIYF
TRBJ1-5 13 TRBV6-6 CASKGTGDQPQHF
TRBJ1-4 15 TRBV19 CASEDRGGTNEKLFF
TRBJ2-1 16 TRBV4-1 CASSQEGLAGGYEQFF
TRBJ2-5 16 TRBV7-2 CASSPHRGWESGTQYF
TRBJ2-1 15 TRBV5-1 CASSLGTAIYNEQFF
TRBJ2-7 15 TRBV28 CASSSRGRFSYEQYF
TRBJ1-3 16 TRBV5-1 CASSLAGQMAGNTIYF
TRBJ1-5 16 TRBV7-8 CASSLDRVRSNQPQHF
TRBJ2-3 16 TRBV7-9 CASSATPGDSTDTQYF
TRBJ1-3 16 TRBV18 CASSPQGPGPGDTIYF
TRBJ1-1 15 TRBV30 CAWTLMGARNTEAFF
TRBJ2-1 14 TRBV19 CASSIRVGAAEQFF
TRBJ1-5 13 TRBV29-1 CSVGIRGNQPQHF
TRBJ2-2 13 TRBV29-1 CVTGGWDTGELFF
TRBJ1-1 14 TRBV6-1 CASRGDRLNTEAFF
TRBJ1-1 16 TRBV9 CASSVASGTTTTEAFF
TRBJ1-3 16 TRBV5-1 CASRPGTAASGNTIYF
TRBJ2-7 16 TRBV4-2 CASSQEQSGSSYEQYF
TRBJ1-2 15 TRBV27 CASRAGTGRSYGYTF
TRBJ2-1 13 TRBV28 CASSLDTFNEQFF
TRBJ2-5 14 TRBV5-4 CASSSRDTQETQYF
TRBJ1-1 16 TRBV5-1 CASSSQGPDMNTEAFF
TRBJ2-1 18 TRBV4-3 CASSQRPRQVLDPNEQFF
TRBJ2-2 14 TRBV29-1 CSVEGTTGPGELFF
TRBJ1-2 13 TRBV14 CASSYRGSYGYTF
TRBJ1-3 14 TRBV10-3 CAISGQGAGNTIYF
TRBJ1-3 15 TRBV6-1 CASSPRGYSGNTIYF
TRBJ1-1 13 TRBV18 CASSPRGDTEAFF
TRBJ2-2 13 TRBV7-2 CASSRGQFGELFF